Sequencing of this TCR beta chain was carried out in a study of blood T cells in healthy people across ages. Primed by a sample-barcoded 5' primer and a J-beta primer mix, a second PCR proceeded for about 7 to 12 cycles. Each cDNA was tagged by a template-switch adaptor containing 12 random nucleotides. Each CDR3 protein gets one entry after TCRdb re-called the 5' RACE reads with MiXCR. The data show about 680,000 distinct CDR3 sequences, 49% seen once. Study observations and caveats: Using unsorted PBMCs precluded a conclusive naive versus antigen-experienced comparison.

The CDR3 covers 15 residues. Germline V gene sequence: CDR1 LGHNA, CDR2 YNFKEQ. V lost 0 bases, J lost 2 bases, and 11 bases lay in between. In terms of origin and age, donors were healthy Caucasian individuals from Russia aged about 6 to 95. The sample holds many counts of this clonotype. The antigen is unknown. The genes are TRBV4-2 and TRBJ2-7; D not certain. Sequencing was done on a sample of blood. The receptor comes from a woman aged 55-69 years in good health. The CDR3 spells CASSQDLRSPYEQYF. CDR3 bases: TGTGCCAGCAGCCAAGACCTCAGGAGCCCCTACGAGCAGTACTTC.